This T cell receptor beta chain was recorded in a study of blood T cell repertoires in COVID-19. Trimming removed 7 bases from V and 4 bases from J, with 19 bases in between. Germline V CDR1 and CDR2: MNHEY, SVGAGI. CDR3 length equals 15 residues. TCRdb's table, derived via immunoSEQ multiplex PCR, lists solely in-frame clones and lacks some. Among about 73,000 clones listed, around four fifths were seen once. This chain uses TRBV6-5 with TRBJ1-2, with D tentatively TRBD1 (5 bases). Sequenced input: peripheral blood. This sequence was found in a man aged 45-65 years with active COVID-19. The CDR3 loop is CASTPRGKGIYGYTF. Written as DNA, the CDR3 is TGTGCCAGCACCCCCCGGGGGAAAGGGATCTATGGCTACACCTTC.